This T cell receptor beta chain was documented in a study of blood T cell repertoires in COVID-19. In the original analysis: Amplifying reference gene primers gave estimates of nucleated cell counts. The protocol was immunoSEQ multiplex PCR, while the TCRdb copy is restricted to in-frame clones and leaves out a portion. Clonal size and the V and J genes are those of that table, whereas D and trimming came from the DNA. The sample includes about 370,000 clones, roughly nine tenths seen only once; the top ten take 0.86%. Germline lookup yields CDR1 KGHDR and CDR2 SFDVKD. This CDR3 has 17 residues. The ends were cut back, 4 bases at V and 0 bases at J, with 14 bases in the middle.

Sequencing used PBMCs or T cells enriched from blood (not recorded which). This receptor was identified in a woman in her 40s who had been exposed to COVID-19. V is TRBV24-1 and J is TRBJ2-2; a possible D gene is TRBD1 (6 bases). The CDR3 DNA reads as TGTGCCACCAGTGAGCCCCGGACAGCCGCGAACACCGGGGAGCTGTTTTTT. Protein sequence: CATSEPRTAANTGELFF.